Listed here are 17 T cell receptor beta chains from one sample, sequenced in a study of T cells in tumors after PD-1 blockade. Here immunoSEQ multiplex PCR was the method, and the copy in TCRdb shows in-frame clones only, minus some. Among about 24,000 clones, 80% to 85% were seen once, and the ten largest hold 9% to 15%. Material: PBMCs, obtained after anti-PD-1 treatment. These TCRs come from a human donor with basal cell carcinoma.

The rearrangement links TRBV18 to TRBJ2-5, with D possibly being TRBD2 (6 bases). Trimming cost V 6 bases and J 5 bases, with 13 bases left between them. Germline V lookup: CDR1 KGHSH, CDR2 LQKENI. This CDR3 spans 13 amino acids. As DNA, the CDR3 is TGTGCCAGCTCCCTCGGGAGCCGGGAGACCCAGTACTTC. It encodes CASSLGSRETQYF. The whole variable domain, filled in from reference TRBV18 and TRBJ2-5, reads NAGVMQNPRHLVRRRGQEARLRCSPMKGHSHVYWYRQLPEEGLKFMVYLQKENIIDESGMPKERFSAEFPKEGPSILRIQQVVRGDSAAYFCASSLGSRETQYFGPGTRLLVL.

The J gene is TRBJ2-7, the V gene TRBV9; a weak D match, TRBD2 (6 bases). V lost 6 bases and J 0 bases, leaving 16 bases between the germline ends. The CDR3 loop spans 15 amino acids. Per the germline V gene, CDR1 is SGDLS and CDR2 is YYNGEE. The CDR3 DNA follows: TGTGCCAGCAATTGCCCCCCCGGGAGCTCCTACGAGCAGTACTTC. Translated, it gives CASNCPPGSSYEQYF.

This sequence joins TRBV7-9 and TRBJ1-1; possible D gene TRBD1, 6 bases. Trimming left V 7 bases short and J 0 bases short, with 15 bases between. Per germline, CDR1 SEHNR and CDR2 FQNEAQ (reference sequence). The CDR3 consists of 15 residues. The CDR3 protein is CASTRGGSMNTEAFF. In nucleotides, the CDR3 is TGTGCCAGCACCAGGGGAGGGTCAATGAACACTGAAGCTTTCTTT.

The chain recombines TRBV3-1 (or the pseudogene TRBV3-2) with TRBJ1-4; D possibly corresponds to TRBD1 (5 bases). The CDR3 extends over 16 amino acids. With 2 bases removed from V and 3 bases from J, the gap between germline ends came to 13 bases. Germline-derived CDR1 and CDR2 are LGHDT and YNNKEL (reference sequence). Written as DNA, the CDR3 is TGTGCCAGCAGCCAACACATCGGGGGATCTAATGAAAAACTGTTTTTT. Its translation is CASSQHIGGSNEKLFF.

The chain recombines TRBV6-6 with TRBJ2-1; possibly TRBD2 for D (7 bases). Germline V CDR1 and CDR2: MNHNY, SVGAGI (reference sequence). There are 17 residues in the CDR3. V lost 5 bases, J lost 6 bases, and 23 bases lay in between. Written as DNA, the CDR3 is TGTGCCAGCAGTCTGCTCAAAGGGGGGGCATTAGGCAATGAGCAGTTCTTC. Its protein is CASSLLKGGALGNEQFF.

Concerning this clone itself: One end of the junction varies from germline; a read error may be responsible. The chain uses TRBV14 and TRBJ2-6; 8 positions agree with TRBD1. Germline CDR1 and CDR2: SGHDN and FVKESK. The CDR3 contains 17 residues. CDR3 nucleotides: TGTGCCGGCAGCCTCGACAGGGGCCGCTCTGGGGCCAACGTCCTGACTTTC. As protein: CAGSLDRGRSGANVLTF.

The chain combines TRBV15 with TRBJ1-5; no reliable D call. From germline, CDR1 is LNHNV and CDR2 YYDKDF (reference sequence). The CDR3 covers 13 residues. V shed 8 bases and J shed 10 bases, with 18 bases lying between them. The CDR3 sequence is CATDSPKWAPQHF. As DNA, the CDR3 is TGTGCCACCGACTCCCCGAAGTGGGCACCCCAGCATTTT.

The rearrangement links TRBV14 to TRBJ1-1; maybe TRBD1 (6 bases). The CDR3 is 14 amino acids. Trimming removed 3 bases at V and 4 bases at J, with 12 bases between. The germline V gene encodes CDR1 SGHDN and CDR2 FVKESK. CDR3 DNA sequence: TGTGCCAGCAGCCACTCTAGGGGGGGCACTGAAGCTTTCTTT. It translates to CASSHSRGGTEAFF.

The rearrangement uses TRBV7-9 and TRBJ2-1; TRBD2 aligns across 14 bases. The CDR3 totals 15 residues. CDR1 SEHNR and CDR2 FQNEAQ come from the germline V gene (reference sequence). The V gene end was trimmed by 5 bases and the J gene end by 9 bases; junction bases not matched to a gene: 6. The CDR3 reads CASSATSGGAGEQFF. CDR3 DNA sequence: TGTGCCAGCAGCGCGACTAGCGGGGGGGCCGGTGAGCAGTTCTTC.

The chain carries TRBV27 and TRBJ2-2; 8 bases match TRBD2. The CDR3 has 17 residues. CDR1 and CDR2 (germline): MNHEY, SMNVEV (reference sequence). Trimming cost V 5 bases and J 1 base; bases outside gene matches: 9. The CDR3 coding sequence is TGTGCCAGCAGTCCCCTTAGGCTAGCGGGGAACACCGGGGAGCTGTTTTTT. Protein sequence: CASSPLRLAGNTGELFF.

The rearrangement uses TRBV19 and TRBJ1-5; D perhaps matches TRBD1 (6 bases). The CDR3 runs to 15 residues. Trimming cost V 3 bases and J 7 bases, with 16 bases left between them. CDR1 and CDR2 (germline): LNHDA, SQIVND (reference sequence). Here the CDR3 DNA reads TGTGCCAGTAGTATGACAGGCTGGTTGAACCAGCCCCAGCATTTT. This codes for CASSMTGWLNQPQHF.

V and J are TRBV6-5 and TRBJ1-2, with TRBD1 identical over 7 bases. With 8 bases clipped from V and 2 bases from J, the junction kept 2 bases outside the gene matches. The CDR3 covers 12 residues. Germline values: CDR1 MNHEY, CDR2 SVGAGI. The CDR3: CASDRANYGYTF. Written as DNA, the CDR3 is TGTGCCAGCGACAGGGCCAACTATGGCTACACCTTC.

This clone was seen once. The CDR3 is CASSSDRGRWAGANVLTF. The CDR3 DNA follows: TGTGCCAGCAGCTCCGACAGGGGGCGCTGGGCTGGGGCCAACGTCCTGACTTTC. The chain couples TRBV11-2 to TRBJ2-6; 10 positions agree with TRBD1. This CDR3 has 18 amino acids. V was pared by 4 bases and J by 2 bases, with 8 bases of the junction left unmatched. Germline CDR1 is SGHAT and CDR2 is FQNNGV. The whole variable domain, filled in from reference TRBV11-2 and TRBJ2-6, reads EAGVAQSPRYKIIEKRQSVAFWCNPISGHATLYWYQQILGQGPKLLIQFQNNGVVDDSQLPKDRFSAERLKGVDSTLKIQPAKLEDSAVYLCASSSDRGRWAGANVLTFGAGSRLTVL.

This clone was detected only a few times. The rearrangement links TRBV19 to TRBJ2-7; possibly TRBD2 for D (6 bases). V was trimmed by 8 bases and J by 3 bases, leaving 8 bases between them. The CDR3 runs to 11 residues. CDR1 LNHDA and CDR2 SQIVND come from the germline V gene (reference sequence). CDR3 DNA: TGTGCCAGTTCGCGGGGCTACGAGCAGTACTTC. It is translated as CASSRGYEQYF.

The chain has TRBV5-1 and TRBJ1-1; 9 bases are a match to TRBD1. The trim removed 4 bases at V and 1 base at J, leaving 11 bases unmatched. CDR1 SGHRS and CDR2 YFSETQ come from the germline V gene. This CDR3 region has 17 residues. This chain's CDR3 is CASSATGTGRGNTEAFF. The CDR3 DNA reads TGCGCCAGCAGCGCGACCGGGACAGGGAGAGGGAACACTGAAGCTTTCTTT.

This chain uses TRBV5-1 with TRBJ2-3; D could derive from TRBD1 or TRBD2 (5 bases each). The V end lost 3 bases, the J end lost 6 bases, and 5 bases lay between the germline ends. The CDR3 spans 11 residues. Germline V lookup: CDR1 SGHRS, CDR2 YFSETQ. The CDR3 protein is CASSWGDTQYF. The CDR3 region has the DNA TGCGCCAGCAGCTGGGGGGATACGCAGTATTTT.

The chain carries TRBV5-6 and TRBJ1-4; unclear D gene. The V end lost 2 bases, the J end lost 8 bases, and 10 bases lay between the germline ends. The CDR3 spans 13 residues. CDR1 SGHDT and CDR2 YYEEEE come from the germline V gene. This CDR3 is CASSFAGREKLFF. For the CDR3, the DNA is TGTGCCAGCAGCTTCGCAGGAAGAGAAAAACTGTTTTTT.